The present TCR beta chain was sequenced within a study of T cell responses to AZD1222 COVID-19 vaccine. Study results and limitations: Nearly half of unique spike-specific TCRs reportedly avoided B.1.351 and B.1.1.7 mutated regions. Repertoires were collected only later (after the peak T cell response had occurred). Just 5 or 6 AZD1222 recipients tested seropositive at baseline.

Trimming stripped 3 bases from V and 4 bases from J, with 14 bases between. The CDR3 loop spans 16 amino acids. Germline assignment: CDR1 KGHDR and CDR2 SFDVKD. Profiled with immunoSEQ multiplex PCR; TCRdb holds only in-frame clones, not every one. Of some 170,000 clones listed, 85% to 95% are singletons. To note about this clone: The antigen remains undetermined.

V gene TRBV24-1 combines with J gene TRBJ2-2; D is possibly TRBD1 (7 bases). Sequencing was performed on peripheral blood, taken on day 0 of AZD1222 vaccination. The receptor's source is an adult in good health. In DNA form, the CDR3 reads TGTGCCACCAGTGATGCGGGGCAGGGGGGCACCGGGGAGCTGTTTTTT. It yields the protein CATSDAGQGGTGELFF.